The entry below gives a single T cell receptor beta chain sequence along with its context. Cohort 3 donors were reported recovered after two negative PCRs, clearance, or symptom resolution. The sample is drawn from a study of blood T cell repertoires in COVID-19. Turning to the study itself: T cells, B-cell-depleted T cells, or PBMCs supplied cDNA or gDNA.

Study processing details: Amplification from reference gene primers served as the basis for estimated nucleated cell counts. Clones were sequenced by immunoSEQ multiplex PCR, and TCRdb holds only the in-frame ones, with some missing. D and trimming come from the DNA, and the V and J calls and clone size come from that table. The table shows some 330,000 clones, with approximately 90% occurring only once. Germline assignment: CDR1 SEHNR and CDR2 FQNEAQ (reference sequence). This CDR3 region has 14 residues. Trimming left V 1 base short and J 3 bases short, with 9 bases between. Input material: PBMCs or T cells enriched from blood (not recorded which). The V gene is TRBV7-9, the J gene TRBJ1-2; no reliable D call. The TCR sequence derives from a man aged 30 to 39 who had recovered from COVID-19. The CDR3 DNA is TGTGCCAGCAGCTTAGGATCAGGCCACTATGGCTACACCTTC. Protein: CASSLGSGHYGYTF.